This T cell receptor (beta chain) stems from a study of blood T cell repertoires in COVID-19. As for the study in general: The origin of the acute and convalescent COVID-19 samples was the United States, Italy and Spain. In each case, the material was cDNA or gDNA derived from T cells, B-cell-depleted T cells, or PBMCs.

Original data processing: It was from reference gene primer amplification that nucleated cell counts were estimated. The assay was immunoSEQ multiplex PCR, and TCRdb's table has in-frame clones only and misses some. V and J calls plus clone size are reproduced from that table; the DNA served to infer D and trimming. Of some 140,000 clones in the sample, approximately 82% were seen once. This CDR3 is 15 amino acids long. CDR1 and CDR2 from the germline V gene are SGDLS and YYNGEE. V was shortened by 5 bases and J by 0 bases, with 13 bases between the two germline ends. Sequenced input: peripheral blood. The V call is TRBV9, the J call TRBJ2-3; tentatively, D is TRBD2 (6 bases). This receptor was identified in a man in his 60s who had recovered from COVID-19. The CDR3 region has the DNA TGTGCCAGCAGTTCGGGACTCTTAAGCACAGATACGCAGTATTTT. This gives the protein CASSSGLLSTDTQYF.